The 21 T cell receptor beta chains listed next were all sequenced from one sample in a study of T cells in localized non-small cell lung cancer. The table came from immunoSEQ multiplex PCR; TCRdb's copy has only in-frame clones and leaves some out. Among about 48,000 clones listed, approximately 80% were seen once. The specimen was peripheral blood, collected before any cancer treatment. Receptors were obtained from a man aged 40 to 75 with stage I squamous cell lung carcinoma.

The chain employs TRBV5-1 and TRBJ1-3; D gene ambiguous. CDR3 length: 16 residues. Germline V CDR1 and CDR2: SGHRS, YFSETQ. Between the trimmed V and J ends, which lost 0 bases and 0 bases, there was a span of 10 bases. CDR3 sequence (DNA): TGCGCCAGCAGCTTGGGGGCAGGAGACTCTGGAAACACCATATATTTT. Translating it yields CASSLGAGDSGNTIYF.

The chain links TRBV10-3 to TRBJ1-1; D remains unclear. V lost 0 bases and J 4 bases, leaving 15 bases between the germline ends. The CDR3 spans 16 residues. CDR1 and CDR2 (germline): ENHRY, SYGVKD. CDR3 sequence reads: CAISESVARVSTEAFF. The CDR3 DNA is TGTGCCATCAGTGAGTCGGTTGCGAGAGTTAGCACTGAAGCTTTCTTT.

This clone has only one observation. V usage is TRBV6-5 and J usage is TRBJ2-7; a weak D match, TRBD1 (8 bases). Trimming took off 8 bases at V and 2 bases at J, with 13 bases between the two ends. The germline V gene has CDR1 MNHEY and CDR2 SVGAGI. The CDR3 totals 13 residues. CDR3 nucleotides: TGTGCCAGCGGGGGGGACAGGCCCTACGAGCAGTACTTC. It specifies CASGGDRPYEQYF.

CDR3 DNA sequence: TGTGCCAGCAGTTCCGGGACTGGCAGGGAGCAGTACTTC. Protein: CASSSGTGREQYF. The chain recombines TRBV6-6 with TRBJ2-7; D is perhaps TRBD2 (6 bases). The germline CDR1 and CDR2 sequences are MNHNY and SVGAGI (reference sequence). Between the trimmed V and J ends, which lost 4 bases and 7 bases, there was a span of 14 bases. The CDR3 loop spans 13 amino acids.

V usage is TRBV18 and J usage is TRBJ2-5; TRBD2 might be the D (5 bases). Germline V CDR1 and CDR2: KGHSH, LQKENI. Trimming pared 0 bases from V and 7 bases from J, leaving 6 bases between. The CDR3 spans 12 residues. The CDR3 sequence: CASSPPEATQYF. As DNA, the CDR3 is TGTGCCAGCTCACCACCGGAGGCGACCCAGTACTTC.

This clone was recorded only once. The V and J genes are TRBV4-1 and TRBJ1-1; TRBD1 aligns across 12 bases. The V and J ends lost 1 base and 0 bases, in that order; junction bases with no gene match: 6. The CDR3 loop spans 18 amino acids. The germline CDR1 and CDR2 sequences are MGHRA and YSYEKL. The CDR3 coding sequence is TGCGCCAGCAGCCAAGGGGGACAGGGGGCTTTGTTGAACACTGAAGCTTTCTTT. It is translated as CASSQGGQGALLNTEAFF.

V gene TRBV5-1 combines with J gene TRBJ1-5; tentative D call: TRBD1 (5 bases). The germline V gene encodes CDR1 SGHRS and CDR2 YFSETQ. With 7 bases removed from V and 9 bases from J, the gap between germline ends came to 23 bases. This CDR3 spans 15 amino acids. CDR3 DNA: TGCGCCAGCCGGGAGGACACCCTCTACGAAAGGCCCCAGCATTTT. Residues: CASREDTLYERPQHF. The complete variable domain, with remaining parts taken from reference TRBV5-1 and TRBJ1-5, reads KAGVTQTPRYLIKTRGQQVTLSCSPISGHRSVSWYQQTPGQGLQFLFEYFSETQRNKGNFPGRFSGRQFSNSRSEMNVSTLELGDSALYLCASREDTLYERPQHFGDGTRLSIL.

The rearrangement links TRBV6-6 to TRBJ2-5; D is perhaps TRBD1 (6 bases). CDR3 length: 16 amino acids. V was pared by 2 bases and J by 5 bases, with 18 bases between. Per the germline V gene, CDR1 is MNHNY and CDR2 is SVGAGI (reference sequence). CDR3 amino acids: CASSYNHIGGKETQYF. DNA for the CDR3: TGTGCCAGCAGTTACAACCACATTGGGGGCAAGGAGACCCAGTACTTC.

This clone has more than one count but fewer than ten. The genes are TRBV7-3 and TRBJ1-2; D unresolved. CDR3 length equals 16 residues. Germline V lookup: CDR1 SGHTA, CDR2 FQGTGA. V shed 1 base and J shed 8 bases, with 20 bases lying between them. CDR3 loop: CASSLKGSSPLVGYTF. In nucleotides, the CDR3 is TGTGCCAGCAGCTTAAAAGGGTCGTCCCCCCTTGTCGGCTACACCTTC.

The chain is built from TRBV10-3 and TRBJ1-6, with D tentatively TRBD1 (5 bases). This CDR3 is 14 amino acids long. V lost 10 bases to trimming and J lost 5 bases, with 15 bases between them. Germline CDR1 is ENHRY and CDR2 is SYGVKD. CDR3 protein: CATQPGRDNSPLHF. CDR3 DNA: TGTGCCACGCAACCGGGACGGGATAATTCACCCCTCCACTTT.

In the case of this clone: It is unclear where the CDR3 begins or ends on the DNA, so no DNA is shown, and the CDR3 is as TCRdb lists it. The chain carries TRBV6-1 and TRBJ2-3; the table's D gene call, TRBD2, was not cross checked with the DNA. Germline CDR1 and CDR2: MNHNS and SASEGT. The length of the CDR3 is 15 amino acids, counting both ends. The CDR3 is CASGRDSSVADTQYF.

This clone was recorded once. The CDR3 coding sequence is TGTGCCAGCAGCACCCCAGGGGCAGGGCGGACTGAAGCTTTCTTT. This gives the protein CASSTPGAGRTEAFF. The chain couples TRBV11-2 to TRBJ1-1, with TRBD1 as a possible D gene (6 bases). Germline CDR1 SGHAT, CDR2 FQNNGV. V gave up 5 bases and J gave up 5 bases, with 18 bases separating them. This CDR3 comprises 15 residues.

V usage is TRBV9 and J usage is TRBJ1-3; 9 bases fit TRBD1. The CDR3 is 14 amino acids. V gave up 7 bases and J gave up 2 bases; unmatched junction bases: 4. From germline, CDR1 is SGDLS and CDR2 YYNGEE. CDR3 sequence: CASGQGLPGNTIYF. The CDR3 region has the DNA TGTGCCAGCGGACAGGGGTTACCTGGAAACACCATATATTTT.

The rearrangement links TRBV13 to TRBJ2-1; D may be TRBD1 (5 bases). The germline V and J ends were trimmed by 5 bases and 1 base, with 9 bases remaining between them. This CDR3 has 14 amino acids. Germline values: CDR1 PRHDT, CDR2 FYEKMQ (reference sequence). The DNA of the CDR3 is TGTGCCAGCAGCACGACAGAATCCTACAATGAGCAGTTCTTC. It specifies CASSTTESYNEQFF.

The chain has TRBV2 and TRBJ1-5; no clear D. The germline V gene encodes CDR1 SNHLY and CDR2 FYNNEI. The CDR3 extends over 13 amino acids. V was clipped by 11 bases and J by 7 bases, with 18 bases between them. The CDR3 nucleotides are TGTGCCTCTCGGAGGCAGGTCGGCCAGCCCCAGCATTTT. Translation: CASRRQVGQPQHF.

The chain's CDR3 is CASSIGTASGTEAFF. The CDR3, as DNA: TGTGCCAGTAGTATAGGGACAGCTTCGGGCACTGAAGCTTTCTTT. The chain uses TRBV19 and TRBJ1-1; a weak D match, TRBD1 (6 bases). V lost 1 base to trimming and J lost 4 bases, with 13 bases between them. CDR1 is LNHDA, CDR2 SQIVND, per germline (reference sequence). This CDR3 spans 15 amino acids.

This clone was counted a single time. V and J are TRBV7-9 and TRBJ2-3; weak D call: TRBD1 (5 bases). Deletions cut 1 base from V and 2 bases from J, with 10 bases between. The CDR3 runs to 15 residues. The germline gives CDR1 SEHNR, CDR2 FQNEAQ (reference sequence). This CDR3 is CASSLVRGFTDTQYF. CDR3 in DNA: TGTGCCAGCAGCTTAGTAAGGGGATTCACAGATACGCAGTATTTT. The variable domain in full, with the rest retrieved from reference TRBV7-9 and TRBJ2-3, is DTGVSQNPRHKITKRGQNVTFRCDPISEHNRLYWYRQTLGQGPEFLTYFQNEAQLEKSRLLSDRFSAERPKGSFSTLEIQRTEQGDSAMYLCASSLVRGFTDTQYFGPGTRLTVL.

The rearrangement joins TRBV23-1 to TRBJ1-1, with 7 nucleotides matching TRBD1. TRBV23-1 is reported as an ORF; its role is uncertain. CDR3 length: 20 residues. V lost 3 bases and J lost 0; bases outside the gene matches: 19. Written as DNA, the CDR3 is TGCGCCAGCAGTCACCTGGCGGTTATTCCAGGGGGGCACATGAACACTGAAGCTTTCTTT. Its translation: CASSHLAVIPGGHMNTEAFF.

The gene calls are TRBV18 and TRBJ1-2; TRBD1 agrees at 7 bases. Looked up from germline, CDR1 is KGHSH and CDR2 is LQKENI. Trimming took 8 bases from V and 1 from J; bases not matched to a gene: 7. CDR3 size: 14 residues. The CDR3, as DNA: TGTGCCAGCAACAGGGGCGATGATAACTATGGCTACACCTTC. Translating it yields CASNRGDDNYGYTF.

This clone has only one observation. V and J are TRBV7-9 and TRBJ1-1; TRBD1 matches at 9 bases. CDR3 length: 16 amino acids. The trim removed 2 bases at V and 6 bases at J, leaving 10 bases unmatched. Per germline, CDR1 SEHNR and CDR2 FQNEAQ (reference sequence). CDR3 region: CASSLTRTGAIPEAFF. DNA for the CDR3: TGTGCCAGCAGCTTAACAAGGACAGGGGCTATCCCTGAAGCTTTCTTT.

The chain is built from TRBV11-2 and TRBJ2-3; D is perhaps TRBD1 (5 bases). The CDR3 runs 14 residues. The germline V gene has CDR1 SGHAT and CDR2 FQNNGV. The V and J ends lost 3 bases and 3 bases respectively, with 10 bases between them. The CDR3 reads CASSLIKGTDTQYF. As DNA, the CDR3 is TGTGCCAGCAGCTTGATTAAGGGGACAGATACGCAGTATTTT.